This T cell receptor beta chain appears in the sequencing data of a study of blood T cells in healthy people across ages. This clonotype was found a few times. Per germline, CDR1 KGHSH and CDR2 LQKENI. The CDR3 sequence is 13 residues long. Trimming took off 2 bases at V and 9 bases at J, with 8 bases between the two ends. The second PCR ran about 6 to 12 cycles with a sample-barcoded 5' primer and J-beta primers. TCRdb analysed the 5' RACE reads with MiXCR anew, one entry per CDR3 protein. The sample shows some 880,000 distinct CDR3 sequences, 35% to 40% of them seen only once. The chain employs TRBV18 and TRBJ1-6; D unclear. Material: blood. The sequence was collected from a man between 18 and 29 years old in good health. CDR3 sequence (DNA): TGTGCCAGCTCACCAGAGGCAGCTTCACCCCTCCACTTT. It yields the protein CASSPEAASPLHF.